The clone carrying this T cell receptor (beta chain) came up once. Its antigen is currently unknown. Relative to the germline gene, one junction end is altered; a read error may explain this. TCRdb reprocessed the reads with MiXCR, giving one entry per CDR3 protein. The table has around 530,000 distinct CDR3 sequences, 16% seen once. This entry is derived from a study of T cell repertoires in cytomegalovirus infection. Across the whole study: Public TCR beta signatures provided an indication of both CMV infection and a matching HLA type. Study results and limitations: The ex vivo response was dominated by HLA-C-restricted CMV-specific TCR beta clonotypes. Based on cumulative public TCR beta family frequency, carriers of CMV plus the relevant HLA were identified.

CDR3 length: 18 residues. CDR1 LGHDT and CDR2 YNNKEL come from the germline V gene (reference sequence). Sequenced material: CD8+ T cells from PBMCs. The chain joins TRBV3-1 to TRBJ2-1, with TRBD2 matching over 11 bases. This TCR came from a human donor in good health (CMV status not recorded). Some clones in this sample may be carry-over from other donors' samples. The CDR3 coding sequence is TGTGCCAGCAGCCAAGTTAGCGGGAGGGCCGGTGGGTACAATGAGCAGCTCTTC. Translation gives CASSQVSGRAGGYNEQLF.